Below are 4 T cell receptor beta chains sequenced from a single sample in a study of blood T cells in healthy people across ages. A J-beta primer mix and a sample-barcoded 5' primer were used in a second PCR of roughly 6 to 11 cycles. Each CDR3 protein gets one entry after TCRdb re-called the 5' RACE reads with MiXCR. In the table there are about 970,000 distinct CDR3 sequences, roughly 51% of which are singletons. The material sequenced was blood. These receptors originate from a woman in her sixties in good health.

Points on this clonotype: A read error may produce the germline difference seen at one junction end. J is TRBJ2-6 and V is TRBV28; TRBD1 matches 8 bases. Germline V gives CDR1 MDHEN, CDR2 SYDVKM. The CDR3 is 15 residues long. CDR3 amino acids: CACSPGGTGANVLTF. DNA for the CDR3: TGTGCCTGCAGCCCAGGGGGCACTGGGGCCAACGTCCTGACTTTC.

The chain carries TRBV5-1 and TRBJ2-7, with TRBD2 identical over 11 bases. After removal of 3 bases from V and 2 bases from J, the junction contained 4 bases not matched to a gene. Germline CDR1 reads SGHRS; CDR2 reads YFSETQ. CDR3 length equals 15 residues. DNA for the CDR3: TGCGCCAGCAGCTCGGGACTAGCGGAGCCCTACGAGCAGTACTTC. It is translated as CASSSGLAEPYEQYF.

The V gene is TRBV30, the J gene TRBJ2-1; TRBD2 matches at 7 bases. Per germline, CDR1 GTSNPN and CDR2 SVGIG (reference sequence). CDR3 length: 13 residues. Trimming took 3 bases from V and 4 from J; bases not matched to a gene: 3. For the CDR3, the DNA is TGTGCCTGGAGCGCTAGCGGTTACAATGAGCAGTTCTTC. Translation gives CAWSASGYNEQFF.

The genes are TRBV29-1 and TRBJ2-7; D is possibly TRBD2 (7 bases). The CDR3 is 15 residues long. Per germline, CDR1 SQVTM and CDR2 ANQGSEA. Trimming removed 1 base from V and 4 bases from J, with 17 bases in between. CDR3 DNA: TGCAGCGTTGAAGCATGGGGGGGGGCCGGTTACGAGCAGTACTTC. Translated, it gives CSVEAWGGAGYEQYF.